The clone carrying this TCR beta chain was detected only once. These data are taken from a study of blood T cell repertoires in COVID-19. For the study at large: COVID-19 samples collected from the United States, Italy and Spain covered acute and convalescent phases. Nucleic acid was either cDNA or gDNA, and it came from T cells, B-cell-depleted T cells, or PBMCs.

Per the original methods: Reference gene primer amplification gave estimated nucleated cell counts. Clones were read by immunoSEQ multiplex PCR, and TCRdb kept only the in-frame ones, dropping some. D and trimming come from the DNA, and the V and J calls and clone size come from that table. The top ten clones hold roughly 4.2% of a sample with approximately 150,000 clones, 75% to 85% of them seen once. The CDR3 runs 15 residues. The germline gives CDR1 SGHRS, CDR2 YFSETQ. V lost 0 bases and J lost 7; bases outside the gene matches: 7. Sequencing input: peripheral blood. This chain uses TRBV5-1 with TRBJ2-1, with 7 bases fitting TRBD2. This receptor was obtained from a man aged 55 to 70 with acute or convalescent COVID-19. Written as DNA, the CDR3 is TGCGCCAGCAGCTTGGGCTCGGCGGGAGTGAATGAGCAGTTCTTC. Translation: CASSLGSAGVNEQFF.